This TCR beta chain was observed in a study of CD8+ T cells in alopecia areata. Whole-study context: The drug, oral tofacitinib, was given to treated patients at 5 to 10 mg twice daily. Study-level findings and limits: An increase in clonality over normal scalp was evident in lesional scalp, especially alopecia totalis/universalis.

As part of sample collection, lesional scalp punch biopsies and peripheral blood were taken from alopecia areata patients. With regard to this clone: What it recognizes is unknown.

Investigators isolated RNA and reverse transcribed it into cDNA to act as the sequencing template. The protocol was immunoSEQ multiplex PCR, while the TCRdb copy is restricted to in-frame clones and leaves out a portion. The table has about 180,000 clones, almost 65% seen once. CDR1 and CDR2 (germline): LNHDA, SQIVND (reference sequence). This CDR3 comprises 14 residues. The V end lost 7 bases, the J end lost 8 bases, and 20 bases lay between the germline ends. The genes are TRBV19 and TRBJ1-2; unclear D gene. Sequenced material: CD4+ T cells sorted from blood, taken at week 0. The clonotype originates from a human donor with alopecia areata. CDR3 in DNA: TGTGCCAGTAAGGACGACGGAAACTATGGCGGCTACACCTTC. This translates into CASKDDGNYGGYTF.